These 10 T cell receptor beta chains were all obtained from the same sample, sequenced in a study of blood T cell repertoires in COVID-19. Produced via immunoSEQ multiplex PCR; TCRdb's table is partial and in-frame only. The data show some 200,000 clones, with more than 75% seen just once and approximately 4.8% held by the top ten. The sample consisted of peripheral blood. These TCRs come from a man aged 50 or older with acute or convalescent COVID-19.

The V and J genes are TRBV7-8 and TRBJ1-5; 10 bases line up with TRBD1. This CDR3 has 17 amino acids. J was trimmed by 1 base and V by 8 bases; bases with no gene match: 11. Germline V gives CDR1 SGHVS, CDR2 FQNEAQ. The CDR3 is CASGRGQGITSNQPQHF. The CDR3 DNA follows: TGTGCCAGCGGCCGGGGACAGGGGATCACGAGCAATCAGCCCCAGCATTTT.

V is TRBV6-1 and J is TRBJ1-1, with 10 bases aligning to TRBD1. CDR3 length: 16 residues. V shed 2 bases and J 5 bases; nucleotides not matched to a gene: 8. CDR1 and CDR2 (germline): MNHNS, SASEGT. The CDR3 protein is CASSEFDRGRGTEAFF. Written as DNA, the CDR3 is TGTGCCAGCAGTGAATTCGACAGGGGGCGAGGAACTGAAGCTTTCTTT.

The count of this clone is one. This chain links TRBV5-6 with TRBJ1-3; 7 positions match TRBD1. V lost 3 bases, J lost 3 bases, and 9 bases stayed unmatched. Germline V lookup: CDR1 SGHDT, CDR2 YYEEEE. The CDR3 covers 16 residues. CDR3 protein: CASSSLQGVYGNTIYF. The CDR3 nucleotides are TGTGCCAGCAGCTCTCTTCAGGGGGTTTATGGAAACACCATATATTTT. The full variable domain, rest sourced from reference TRBV5-6 and TRBJ1-3, is DAGVTQSPTHLIKTRGQQVTLRCSPKSGHDTVSWYQQALGQGPQFIFQYYEEEERQRGNFPDRFSGHQFPNYSSELNVNALLLGDSALYLCASSSLQGVYGNTIYFGEGSWLTVV.

The chain employs TRBV10-3 and TRBJ1-1; D might be TRBD1 (6 bases). The CDR3 runs 13 residues. CDR1 and CDR2 (germline): ENHRY, SYGVKD. V gave up 5 bases and J gave up 7 bases, with 14 bases separating them. CDR3 bases: TGTGCCATCAGTCAAACCCCAGGGGATGAAGCTTTCTTT. Residues: CAISQTPGDEAFF.

The J gene is TRBJ1-6, the V gene TRBV18; 7 bases align to TRBD1. J lost 7 bases, V lost 5 bases, and 11 bases had no gene match. Germline V gene data show CDR1 as KGHSH and CDR2 as LQKENI. The CDR3 loop spans 16 amino acids. In nucleotides, the CDR3 is TGTGCCAGCTCAACCGACAGGGCCCATACGAATTCACCCCTCCACTTT. Protein: CASSTDRAHTNSPLHF.

The V call is TRBV7-9, the J call TRBJ1-3; 9 bases map to TRBD1. This CDR3 spans 14 amino acids. The germline gives CDR1 SEHNR, CDR2 FQNEAQ (reference sequence). V shed 4 bases, J shed 4 bases, and the junction held 2 bases outside the gene matches. This CDR3 is CASSSGTGGNTIYF. The CDR3 DNA is TGTGCCAGCAGCTCTGGGACAGGGGGAAACACCATATATTTT.

This sequence joins TRBV7-9 and TRBJ1-6; 12 bases are a match to TRBD1. The CDR3 consists of 17 residues. Germline V gene data show CDR1 as SEHNR and CDR2 as FQNEAQ (reference sequence). Unmatched junction bases numbered 10, after V lost 4 bases and J lost 9 bases. CDR3 in DNA: TGTGCCAGCAGCTCGGGTGCGGGACAGGGGGCATTTTCACCCCTCCACTTT. It encodes CASSSGAGQGAFSPLHF.

The chain recombines TRBV11-2 with TRBJ2-3; D possibly corresponds to TRBD2 (7 bases). Germline-derived CDR1 and CDR2 are SGHAT and FQNNGV. Trimming cost V 0 bases and J 2 bases, with 18 bases left between them. The CDR3 totals 18 residues. The CDR3 here is CASSLEDLGAGDTDTQYF. Written as DNA, the CDR3 is TGTGCCAGCAGCTTAGAGGACCTGGGGGCGGGGGACACAGATACGCAGTATTTT.

The rearrangement uses TRBV5-1 and TRBJ1-4; 10 positions agree with TRBD1. Germline CDR1 SGHRS, CDR2 YFSETQ. CDR3 length equals 16 residues. The V segment lost 0 bases and the J segment 8 bases; nucleotides outside the gene matches: 7. Here the CDR3 reads CASSLEGQGRVEKLFF. In DNA, the CDR3 is TGCGCCAGCAGCTTGGAGGGACAGGGGAGGGTAGAAAAACTGTTTTTT.

The rearrangement joins TRBV12-3 or TRBV12-4 to TRBJ1-2, with 7 bases lining up with TRBD1. The CDR3 loop spans 13 amino acids. Trimming at V came to 8 bases and at J to 5 bases, leaving 8 bases not matched to a gene. The CDR3 DNA reads as TGTGCCAGCGGTCGGACAGGTTTATATGGCTACACCTTC. Its protein product is CASGRTGLYGYTF.